Included here is one T cell receptor beta chain sequence, with context. Its cognate antigen is unknown. The data belong to a study of cytomegalovirus exposure and HLA in healthy donors. Overall study: Ancestry clustering placed more than 80% of more than 350 genotyped donors in the Caucasian-associated cluster.

Whole-study findings and limits: There were some V segments, including TRBV6-2 and TRBV6-3, excluded as indistinguishable.

V gave up 1 base and J gave up 1 base; unmatched junction bases: 6. Germline CDR1 reads SGHDT; CDR2 reads YYEEEE. The CDR3 has 16 amino acids. Primers for the PCR totalled 60 Vbeta and 13 Jbeta. Data came from immunoSEQ multiplex PCR; TCRdb stores just in-frame clones and leaves some out. This table has tens of thousands of clones, about two thirds appearing once. The source material was PBMCs. The receptor was derived from a woman between 45 and 60 years old in good health and CMV-seropositive. The chain combines TRBV5-6 with TRBJ2-5; 8 bases are shared with TRBD2. In DNA form, the CDR3 reads TGTGCCAGCAGCTTGTTGCCTAGCGGGCTCCAAGAGACCCAGTACTTC. Amino acid sequence: CASSLLPSGLQETQYF.